This T cell receptor (beta chain) stems from a study of beta chain features in type 1 diabetes. Regarding the study as a whole: Among all four CD4+ subsets, Type 1 diabetes patients had TCRB CDR3s that were moderately but significantly shorter.

The CDR3 totals 15 residues. Between the trimmed V and J ends, which lost 2 bases and 1 base, there was a span of 9 bases. Per the germline V gene, CDR1 is MNHEY and CDR2 is SVGAGI. The investigators reverse transcribed all of the isolated RNA, so they sequenced expressed TCRB transcripts. Clones were sequenced by immunoSEQ multiplex PCR, and TCRdb holds only the in-frame ones, with some missing. The sample has 300,000 to 400,000 clones, approximately 8% seen once. Note on this clone: The antigen is not known.

The source is a woman between 18 and 30 years old in good health. The sequencing sample was made of central memory CD4+ T cells from blood. The chain joins TRBV6-5 to TRBJ2-1; D is unresolved. The CDR3 DNA reads TGTGCCAGCAGTTACGCCTGGGGTTCCTACAATGAGCAGTTCTTC. Amino acids: CASSYAWGSYNEQFF.